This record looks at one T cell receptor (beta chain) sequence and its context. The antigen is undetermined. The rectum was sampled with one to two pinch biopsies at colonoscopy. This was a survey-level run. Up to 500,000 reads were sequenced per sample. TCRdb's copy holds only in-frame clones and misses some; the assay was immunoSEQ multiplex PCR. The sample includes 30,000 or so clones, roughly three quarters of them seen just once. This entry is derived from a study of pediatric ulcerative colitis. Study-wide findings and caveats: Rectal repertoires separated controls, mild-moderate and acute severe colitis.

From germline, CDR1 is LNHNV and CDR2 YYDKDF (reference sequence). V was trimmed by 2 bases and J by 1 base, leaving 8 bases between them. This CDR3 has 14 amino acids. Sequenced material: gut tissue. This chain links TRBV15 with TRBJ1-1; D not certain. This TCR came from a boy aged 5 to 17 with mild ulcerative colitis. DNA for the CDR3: TGTGCCACCAGCAGACAACTCGGGAACACTGAAGCTTTCTTT. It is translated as CATSRQLGNTEAFF.